The source of this T cell receptor beta chain is a study of PD-L1 blockade in urothelial cancer (dated by TCRdb to 2016 to 2017). Background for the entire study: All patients started therapy in about 2014 and received atezolizumab 1,200 mg intravenously every 3 weeks. The study, an exploratory multi-omic analysis, examined somatic, immune and clinical correlates of response to PD-L1 blockade with atezolizumab in urothelial cancer. Just over 28 patients had pretreatment blood TCR-seq, about 24 had at least one posttreatment blood collection, and about 24 had tumor TCR-seq. In the same patients, whole exome sequencing and RNA sequencing of pretreatment tumors were performed in addition to TCR sequencing. Pretreatment tumor samples and matched peripheral blood, collected serially before and after atezolizumab treatment, underwent TCR sequencing. About nine tenths of the roughly 29 patients were males with bladder-origin urothelial cancer, and about 65% of the roughly 30 reported a prior smoking history. Blood samples yielded a median of around 130,000 T cells and tens of thousands of unique TCRs, with median clonality approximately 0.08. Durable clinical benefit was defined as progression-free survival longer than 6 months, and TCR features were also tested against progression-free and overall survival. Nine patients reached durable clinical benefit, while fewer than 25 patients did not. An ECOG performance status of 0 or 1 was recorded for the patients, and 0 to 3 prior chemotherapy regimens had been received by the patients. Blood samples were analyzed at two time points: 3 weeks after treatment start (second dose) and 6 weeks after treatment start. Results the study describes overall, beyond this receptor: Improved progression-free and overall survival was found to be associated with pretreatment peripheral blood TCR clonality below the median. Patients with durable benefit showed greater expansion of tumor-associated TCR clones in peripheral blood 3 weeks after starting treatment (n ≈ 20, p = 0.022). Small sample size (n ≈ 28) and many exploratory analyses mean the results are intended to be hypothesis-generating.

The germline V gene provides CDR1 SGHDT and CDR2 YYEEEE. The CDR3 has 14 amino acids, counting the end cysteine and phenylalanine. Of all the DNA, just the CDR3 is kept, 42 bases in frame from base 1. Here V drops 4 bases and J drops 7 bases, and the junction holds 5 bases not matched to any gene. This specimen's time point label, interpreted: peripheral blood 6 weeks after treatment start. A cohort of 25 to 30 patients with locally advanced or metastatic urothelial carcinoma, treated at Memorial Sloan Kettering on a trial protocol, was included. Peripheral blood mononuclear cells were collected pretreatment and during treatment, with between 1 and 8 total time points per patient. The Qiagen DNeasy Blood extraction kit was used to purify genomic DNA from total PBMCs and tumor samples. Collected pretreatment and during treatment, PBMCs were isolated and stored as previously described. With regard to this clone: It has no known antigen specificity. No base qualities exist here, and no much larger clone lies one base off it.

Each PCR received spiked-in synthetic TCR analog templates so that absolute template abundance could be estimated from read counts. The immunoSEQ assay was used to amplify TCRbeta CDR3 regions from genomic DNA with bias-controlled V and J gene primers. Sequencing of rearranged TCRbeta segments was done at approximately 20X coverage. The authors' pipeline ran thus. Clustering was used to correct sequencing errors, and CDR3s were annotated against IMGT to assign V, D and J genes. Downstream analyses used only productive TCRbeta rearrangements and left out out-of-frame or stop-codon sequences. Clonality was computed as one minus Shannon entropy normalized by the log of the number of unique productive sequences. Clones differing between time points or between blood and tumor were identified by Fisher's exact test with Benjamini-Hochberg correction at adjusted p below 0.01. In TCRdb, the immuneACCESS table is reduced to in-frame sequences with V and J assigned. These tables do not hold every clone; where another copy was compared, an unresolved V gene accounts for under half, and the others remain unexplained. V, J and clone size reflect that table, while D and trimming were determined from the DNA. The sample data list 45,000 to 50,000 clones, and 70% to 90% of these were observed just once. The leading ten clones occupy around 10% of the sample.

Sequencing used PBMCs, obtained around atezolizumab (anti-PD-L1) treatment. The sequence derives from a man between 65 and 85 years old with urothelial cancer. The chain links TRBV5-6 with TRBJ1-4; 9 bases in between match TRBD1. CDR3 sequence: CASSVQGAGEKLFF. The nucleotide sequence is TGTGCCAGCAGCGTACAGGGGGCTGGTGAAAAACTGTTTTTT.